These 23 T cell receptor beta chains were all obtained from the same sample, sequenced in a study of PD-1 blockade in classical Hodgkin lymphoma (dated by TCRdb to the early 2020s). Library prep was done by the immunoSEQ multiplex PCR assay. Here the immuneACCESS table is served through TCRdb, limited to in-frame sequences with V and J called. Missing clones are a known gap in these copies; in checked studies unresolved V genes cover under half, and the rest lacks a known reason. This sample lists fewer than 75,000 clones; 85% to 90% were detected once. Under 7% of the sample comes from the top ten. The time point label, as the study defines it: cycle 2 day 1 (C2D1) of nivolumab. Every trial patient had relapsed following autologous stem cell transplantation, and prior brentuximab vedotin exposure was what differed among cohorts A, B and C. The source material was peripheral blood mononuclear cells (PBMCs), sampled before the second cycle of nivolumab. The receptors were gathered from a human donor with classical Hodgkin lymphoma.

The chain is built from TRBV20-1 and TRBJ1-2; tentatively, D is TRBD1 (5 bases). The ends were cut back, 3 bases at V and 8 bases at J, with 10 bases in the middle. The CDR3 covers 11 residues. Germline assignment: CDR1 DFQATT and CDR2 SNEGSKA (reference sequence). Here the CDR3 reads CSASWGGGYTF. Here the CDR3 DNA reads TGCAGTGCTAGTTGGGGGGGAGGCTACACCTTC.

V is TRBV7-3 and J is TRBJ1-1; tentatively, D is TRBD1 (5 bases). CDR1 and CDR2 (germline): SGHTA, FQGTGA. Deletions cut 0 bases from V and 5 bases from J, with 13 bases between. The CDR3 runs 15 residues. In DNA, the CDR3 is TGTGCCAGCAGCTTAACCGGGGACCGGAGGACTGAAGCTTTCTTT. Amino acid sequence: CASSLTGDRRTEAFF.

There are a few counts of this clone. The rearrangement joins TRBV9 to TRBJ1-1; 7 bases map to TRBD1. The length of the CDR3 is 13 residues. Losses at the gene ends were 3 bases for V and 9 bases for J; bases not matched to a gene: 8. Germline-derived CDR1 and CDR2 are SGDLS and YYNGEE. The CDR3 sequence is CASSGGTGDQAFF. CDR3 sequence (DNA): TGTGCCAGCAGCGGAGGCACAGGGGATCAAGCTTTCTTT.

CDR3 loop: CASSFPKSSYEQYF. Written as DNA, the CDR3 is TGTGCCAGCAGCTTTCCTAAGAGCTCCTACGAGCAGTACTTC. The chain is built from TRBV5-6 and TRBJ2-7; no clear D. The CDR3 runs to 14 residues. V gave up 2 bases and J gave up 0 bases, with 9 bases separating them. The V gene's germline CDR1 is SGHDT and CDR2 YYEEEE.

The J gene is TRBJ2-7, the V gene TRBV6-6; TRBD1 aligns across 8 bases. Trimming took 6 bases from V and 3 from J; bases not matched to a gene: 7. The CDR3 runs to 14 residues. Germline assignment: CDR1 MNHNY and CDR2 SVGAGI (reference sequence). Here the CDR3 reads CASSRYRGNYEQYF. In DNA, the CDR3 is TGTGCCAGCAGCCGGTACAGGGGGAACTACGAGCAGTACTTC.

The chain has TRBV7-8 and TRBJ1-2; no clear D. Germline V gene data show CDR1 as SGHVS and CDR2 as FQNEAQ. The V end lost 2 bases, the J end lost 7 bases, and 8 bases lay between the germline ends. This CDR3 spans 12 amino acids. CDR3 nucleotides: TGTGCCAGCAGCTTACCAAAAACTGGCTACACCTTC. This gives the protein CASSLPKTGYTF.

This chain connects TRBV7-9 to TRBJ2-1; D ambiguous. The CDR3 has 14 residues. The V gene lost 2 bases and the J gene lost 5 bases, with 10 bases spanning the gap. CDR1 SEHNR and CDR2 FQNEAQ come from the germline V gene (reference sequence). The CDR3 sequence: CASSLFTGDNEQFF. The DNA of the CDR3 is TGTGCCAGCAGCTTATTTACCGGAGACAATGAGCAGTTCTTC.

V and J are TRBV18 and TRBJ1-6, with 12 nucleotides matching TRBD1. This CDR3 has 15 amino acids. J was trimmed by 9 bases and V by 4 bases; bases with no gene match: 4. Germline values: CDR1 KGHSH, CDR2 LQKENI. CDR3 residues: CASSLRDRGLSPLHF. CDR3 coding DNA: TGTGCCAGCTCACTAAGGGACAGGGGGCTTTCACCCCTCCACTTT.

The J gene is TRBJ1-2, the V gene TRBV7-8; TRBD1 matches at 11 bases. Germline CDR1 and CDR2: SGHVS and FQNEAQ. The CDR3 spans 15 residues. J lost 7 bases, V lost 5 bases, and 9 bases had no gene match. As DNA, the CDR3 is TGTGCCAGCAGCACCCGGACAGGGGGCGTATCTGGCTACACCTTC. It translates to CASSTRTGGVSGYTF.

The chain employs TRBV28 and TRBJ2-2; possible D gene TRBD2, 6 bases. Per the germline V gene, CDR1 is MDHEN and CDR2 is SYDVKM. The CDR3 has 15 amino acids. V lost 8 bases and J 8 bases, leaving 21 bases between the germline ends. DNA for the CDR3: TGTGCCAGCTCGTCGCCGGGACTGGGAAGGGGGGAGCTGTTTTTT. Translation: CASSSPGLGRGELFF.

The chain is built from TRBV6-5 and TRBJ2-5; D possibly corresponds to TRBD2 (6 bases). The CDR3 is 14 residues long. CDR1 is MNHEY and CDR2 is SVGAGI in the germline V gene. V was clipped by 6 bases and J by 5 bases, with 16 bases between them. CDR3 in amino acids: CASRRGVLGETQYF. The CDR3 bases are TGTGCCAGCAGACGCGGGGTACTCGGGGAGACCCAGTACTTC.

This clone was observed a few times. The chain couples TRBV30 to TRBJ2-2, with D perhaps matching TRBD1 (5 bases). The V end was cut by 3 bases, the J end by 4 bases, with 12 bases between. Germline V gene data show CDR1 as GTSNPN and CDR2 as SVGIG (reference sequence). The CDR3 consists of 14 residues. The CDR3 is CAWRGRVGTGELFF. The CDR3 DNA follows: TGTGCCTGGAGAGGCAGGGTTGGCACCGGGGAGCTGTTTTTT.

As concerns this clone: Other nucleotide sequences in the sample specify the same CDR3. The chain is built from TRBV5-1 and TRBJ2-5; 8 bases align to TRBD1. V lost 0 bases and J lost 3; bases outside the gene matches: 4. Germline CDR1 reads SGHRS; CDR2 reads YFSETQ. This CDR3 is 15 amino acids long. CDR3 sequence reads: CASSLAGTGEETQYF. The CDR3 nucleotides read TGCGCCAGCAGCTTGGCCGGGACAGGAGAAGAGACCCAGTACTTC.

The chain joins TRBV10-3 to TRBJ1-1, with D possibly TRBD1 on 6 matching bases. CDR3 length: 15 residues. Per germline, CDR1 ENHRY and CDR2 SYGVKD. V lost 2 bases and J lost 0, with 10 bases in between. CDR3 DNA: TGTGCCATCAGTGAGGGGCAGGGGATGAACACTGAAGCTTTCTTT. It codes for CAISEGQGMNTEAFF.

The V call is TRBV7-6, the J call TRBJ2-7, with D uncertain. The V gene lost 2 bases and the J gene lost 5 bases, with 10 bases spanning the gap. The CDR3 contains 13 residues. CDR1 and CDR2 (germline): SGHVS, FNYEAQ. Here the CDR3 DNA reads TGTGCCAGCAGCTTATTTCCCCTCCACGAGCAGTACTTC. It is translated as CASSLFPLHEQYF.

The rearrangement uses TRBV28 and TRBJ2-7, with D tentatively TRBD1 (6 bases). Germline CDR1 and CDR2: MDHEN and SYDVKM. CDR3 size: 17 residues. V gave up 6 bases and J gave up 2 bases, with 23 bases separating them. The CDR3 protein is CASRKTGRLQGTYEQYF. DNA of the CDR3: TGTGCCAGCAGAAAGACCGGGCGCCTACAGGGAACCTACGAGCAGTACTTC.

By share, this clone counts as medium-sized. DNA for the CDR3: TGTGCCAGCAGCTTCAAGGGATCTTCTGGCTACACCTTC. Its protein product is CASSFKGSSGYTF. The genes are TRBV7-9 and TRBJ1-2; the D is unclear. The V gene lost 3 bases and the J gene lost 7 bases, with 12 bases spanning the gap. The V gene's germline CDR1 is SEHNR and CDR2 FQNEAQ (reference sequence). The CDR3 is 13 residues long.

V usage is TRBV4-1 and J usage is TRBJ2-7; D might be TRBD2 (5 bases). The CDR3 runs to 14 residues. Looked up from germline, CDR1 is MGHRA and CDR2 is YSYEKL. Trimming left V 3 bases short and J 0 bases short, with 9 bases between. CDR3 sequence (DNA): TGCGCCAGCAGCCACCCCGGACTCTCCTACGAGCAGTACTTC. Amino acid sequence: CASSHPGLSYEQYF.

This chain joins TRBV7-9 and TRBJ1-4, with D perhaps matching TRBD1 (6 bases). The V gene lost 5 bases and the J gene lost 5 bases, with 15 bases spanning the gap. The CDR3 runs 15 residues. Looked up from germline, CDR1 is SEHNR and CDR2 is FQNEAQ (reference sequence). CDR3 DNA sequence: TGTGCCAGCAGCACGTCAGGGGAGGGGAATGAAAAACTGTTTTTT. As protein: CASSTSGEGNEKLFF.

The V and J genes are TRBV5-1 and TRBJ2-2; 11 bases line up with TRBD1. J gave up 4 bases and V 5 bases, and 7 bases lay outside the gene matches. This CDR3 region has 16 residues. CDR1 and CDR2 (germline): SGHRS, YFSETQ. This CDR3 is CASSYWTGGSTGELFF. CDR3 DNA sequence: TGCGCCAGCAGTTATTGGACAGGGGGCAGCACCGGGGAGCTGTTTTTT.

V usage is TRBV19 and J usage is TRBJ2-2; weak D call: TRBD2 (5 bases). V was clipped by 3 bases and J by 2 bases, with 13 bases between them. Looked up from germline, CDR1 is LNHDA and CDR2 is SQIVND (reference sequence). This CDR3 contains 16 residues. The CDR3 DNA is TGTGCCAGTAGTATTCCCCGGGGAGCTAACACCGGGGAGCTGTTTTTT. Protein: CASSIPRGANTGELFF.

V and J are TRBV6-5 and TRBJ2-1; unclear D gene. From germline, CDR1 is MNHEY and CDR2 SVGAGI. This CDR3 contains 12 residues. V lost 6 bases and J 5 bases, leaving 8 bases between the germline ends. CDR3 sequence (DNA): TGTGCCAGCAGCGAGGTTAACAATGAGCAGTTCTTC. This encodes CASSEVNNEQFF.

DNA of the CDR3: TGTGCCAGCTGCCGTTCTCTTAGCACAGATACGCAGTATTTT. As protein: CASCRSLSTDTQYF. This chain links TRBV6-5 with TRBJ2-3, with no clear D. Germline V gives CDR1 MNHEY, CDR2 SVGAGI. V shed 8 bases and J shed 0 bases, with 12 bases lying between them. This CDR3 region has 14 residues.